This T cell receptor (beta chain) derives from a study of T-cell reconstitution after alpha-beta-depleted transplantation in children. General study points: The study traced high day-60 TCRbeta diversity in some patients to surviving recipient T cells and thymic progenitors. Several hundred expanded graft clones reportedly supplied alpha-beta T cells about two months after transplant. T-cell counts and diversity at one year post-transplant came mainly from newly produced T cells.

Unique molecular identifiers were used to barcode this TCRbeta library. From the PCR reads, TCRdb called clonotypes with MiXCR, one entry per CDR3 protein. Counted here are about 980,000 distinct CDR3 sequences, roughly 31% occurring once; the ten biggest clones make up roughly 27%. This clonotype was observed a handful of times. What it recognizes is unknown. CDR3 length: 17 residues. Germline V lookup: CDR1 SGHRS, CDR2 YFSETQ. Unmatched junction bases numbered 10, after V lost 4 bases and J lost 4 bases. This TCR derives from a boy in the first two years of life who had a stem cell transplant for SCID, so the T cells may come from the graft donor. Here the sequenced sample was PBMCs, mostly from graft donor cells, taken 360 days after TCRalphabeta/CD19-depleted stem cell transplant. J is TRBJ2-1 and V is TRBV5-1; 11 nucleotides align to TRBD1. Here the CDR3 DNA reads TGCGCCAGCAGCACCGGGACAGGGGGAGGCACTTACAATGAGCAGTTCTTC. Its protein product is CASSTGTGGGTYNEQFF.